The rows below give T cell receptor beta chains drawn from one sample of a study of T cell repertoires in cytomegalovirus infection. TCRdb re-called the reads through MiXCR, storing one row per CDR3 protein. Here the sample spans 150,000 to 200,000 distinct CDR3 sequences, roughly 20% being singletons. Their recognized antigens are unknown. The sample in question was CD8+ T cells from cultured PBMCs, obtained from culture after CMV antigen stimulation. These receptors were taken from a human donor in good health (CMV status not recorded). Some clones in this sample may be carry-over from other donors' samples. CDR3s include the opening cysteine and the closing phenylalanine or tryptophan. A D gene is named only where the DNA matches it firmly. Not all rows give a size; the values are once, few, many and, for expanded clones, a class.

j_call,clone_size,d_call,v_call,cdr3_length,cdr3_aa,cdr3_nt
TRBJ2-1,.,TRBD2,TRBV20-1,17,CSAASEERGAFYNEQFF,TGCAGTGCTGCATCCGAGGAGCGGGGAGCTTTCTACAATGAGCAGTTCTTC
TRBJ1-2,few,.,TRBV5-1,14,CASSLGDNPYGYTF,TGCGCCAGCAGCTTGGGGGACAACCCCTATGGCTACACCTTC
TRBJ1-2,.,TRBD1,TRBV27,14,CASSTGTGPGGYTF,TGTGCCAGCAGTACCGGGACAGGGCCAGGGGGCTACACCTTC
TRBJ1-1,.,.,TRBV19,13,CASKGAAYTEAFF,TGTGCCAGTAAAGGGGCGGCTTACACTGAAGCTTTCTTT
TRBJ1-2,few,.,TRBV5-5,14,CASSLEKENYGYTF,TGTGCCAGCAGCTTGGAAAAGGAGAACTATGGCTACACCTTC
TRBJ1-5,.,.,TRBV27,15,CASSLSTGNNQPQHF,TGTGCCAGCAGTTTATCAACCGGGAACAATCAGCCCCAGCATTTT
TRBJ2-3,few,.,TRBV11-2,16,CASSELHISSTDTQYF,TGTGCCAGCAGCGAATTACACATTTCTAGCACAGATACGCAGTATTTT
TRBJ2-7,few,.,TRBV27,15,CASSPWTAVSYEQYF,TGTGCCAGCAGTCCCTGGACCGCCGTCTCCTACGAGCAGTACTTC
TRBJ2-3,few,.,TRBV12-3/TRBV12-4,12,CASSRITDTQYF,TGTGCCAGCAGCCGTATCACAGATACGCAGTATTTT
TRBJ2-7,few,TRBD1,TRBV27,15,CASAVPRGSIYEQYF,TGTGCCAGCGCAGTCCCCAGGGGGAGCATCTACGAGCAGTACTTC
TRBJ1-2,few,.,TRBV7-9,16,CASSLGETGGTYGYTF,TGTGCCAGCAGCTTAGGGGAAACAGGTGGAACCTATGGCTACACCTTC
TRBJ1-2,few,.,TRBV6-5,15,CASSYSWGERNGYTF,TGTGCCAGCAGTTACTCGTGGGGAGAACGGAATGGCTACACCTTC
TRBJ1-3,.,.,TRBV7-2,14,CASSSGHAGNTIYF,TGTGCCAGCAGCTCTGGACATGCTGGAAACACCATATATTTT
TRBJ1-2,.,.,TRBV6-5,15,CARSLGGALNYGYTF,TGTGCCCGCAGTTTAGGGGGGGCACTAAACTATGGCTACACCTTC
TRBJ1-5,few,TRBD1,TRBV6-1,14,CASNRQGVTQPQHF,TGTGCCAGCAATCGACAGGGAGTCACTCAGCCCCAGCATTTT
TRBJ2-2,few,TRBD1,TRBV3-1,15,CASSYRGTNTGELFF,TGTGCCAGCAGTTACAGGGGGACTAACACCGGGGAGCTGTTTTTT
TRBJ2-1,.,TRBD1,TRBV7-7,14,CASSLAGGKDEQFF,TGTGCCAGCAGCTTAGCAGGGGGCAAAGATGAGCAGTTCTTC
TRBJ2-1,.,.,TRBV7-2,17,CASSLSLRGTAYNEQFF,TGTGCCAGCAGCTTATCCCTTCGGGGGACTGCCTACAATGAGCAGTTCTTC
TRBJ1-2,.,TRBD1,TRBV7-9,15,CASGTPGGENYGYTF,TGTGCCAGCGGAACCCCAGGGGGAGAAAACTATGGCTACACCTTC
TRBJ2-1,.,.,TRBV27,13,CASSRDSDNEQFF,TGTGCCAGCAGTCGGGACTCCGACAATGAGCAGTTCTTC
TRBJ2-5,.,TRBD2,TRBV7-2,18,CASSSPLRLAELQETQYF,TGTGCCAGCAGCTCGCCCCTGCGACTAGCGGAACTCCAAGAGACCCAGTACTTC
TRBJ2-1,many,TRBD1,TRBV4-2,15,CASEEQGSSYNEQFF,TGTGCCAGCGAAGAACAGGGGAGCTCCTACAATGAGCAGTTCTTC
TRBJ1-5,few,.,TRBV6-1,17,CASSEALQGEGNQPQHF,TGTGCCAGCAGTGAAGCGCTTCAAGGGGAGGGCAATCAGCCCCAGCATTTT
TRBJ2-2,few,.,TRBV6-2/TRBV6-3,16,CASSYKRTRNTGELFF,TGTGCCAGCAGTTACAAGCGGACTCGGAACACCGGGGAGCTGTTTTTT
TRBJ1-2,.,TRBD1,TRBV11-2,19,CASSLAFSSAGGLNYGYTF,TGTGCCAGCAGCTTAGCTTTTTCGTCGGCAGGGGGATTAAACTATGGCTACACCTTC
TRBJ1-2,.,TRBD1,TRBV7-6,15,CASSPSRQGAGGYTF,TGTGCCAGCAGCCCCAGCAGACAGGGGGCGGGTGGCTACACCTTC
TRBJ2-3,.,TRBD2,TRBV5-1,17,CASSWTSGGAGTDTQYF,TGCGCCAGCAGCTGGACTAGCGGGGGGGCGGGCACAGATACGCAGTATTTT